What follows describes a single T cell receptor beta chain. The CDR3 runs 12 residues. CDR1 MDHEN and CDR2 SYDVKM come from the germline V gene. The V gene lost 6 bases and the J gene lost 10 bases, with 16 bases spanning the gap. From the 5' RACE reads, TCRdb called clonotypes with MiXCR, one entry per CDR3 protein. The table shows about 96,000 distinct CDR3 sequences, with roughly 18% occurring only once. These data are taken from a study of T cells of healthy individuals. V usage is TRBV28 and J usage is TRBJ2-7; D tentatively reads TRBD1 or TRBD2 (7 bases each). The receptor was derived from a human donor in good health. CDR3 region: CASRPGQREQYF. CDR3 in DNA: TGTGCCAGCAGGCCGGGACAGCGGGAACAGTACTTC.